This entry lists 29 T cell receptor beta chains sequenced from one sample in a study of T cell responses to AZD1222 COVID-19 vaccine. Some clones are missing from TCRdb's copy, which holds only in-frame ones; the method was immunoSEQ multiplex PCR. The data show roughly 180,000 clones, with roughly 94% seen just once and 1.3% held by the top ten. The starting material was peripheral blood, obtained 28 days after the second AZD1222 dose. The receptors shown here come from an adult who received the AZD1222 COVID-19 vaccine.

The chain recombines TRBV7-9 with TRBJ1-2; 7 nucleotides match TRBD1. Trimming took 6 bases from V and 4 from J; bases not matched to a gene: 17. This CDR3 comprises 17 residues. The germline CDR1 and CDR2 sequences are SEHNR and FQNEAQ (reference sequence). The CDR3 DNA follows: TGTGCCAGCAGTCCGCCTGAGACAGGGACTCCTTTCTATGGCTACACCTTC. Translating it yields CASSPPETGTPFYGYTF. The full variable domain, with the rest looked up from reference TRBV7-9 and TRBJ1-2, is DTGVSQNPRHKITKRGQNVTFRCDPISEHNRLYWYRQTLGQGPEFLTYFQNEAQLEKSRLLSDRFSAERPKGSFSTLEIQRTEQGDSAMYLCASSPPETGTPFYGYTFGSGTRLTVV.

The chain couples TRBV6-2 or TRBV6-3 to TRBJ2-1; D is unresolved. CDR3 length equals 12 residues. CDR1 is MNHEY and CDR2 is SVGEGT in the germline V gene. Between the trimmed V and J ends, which lost 4 bases and 5 bases, there was a span of 6 bases. The CDR3 protein is CASSSQNNEQFF. CDR3 DNA sequence: TGTGCCAGCAGTTCTCAGAACAATGAGCAGTTCTTC.

The gene calls are TRBV27 and TRBJ2-2; the D is unclear. The CDR3 extends over 16 amino acids. Deletions cut 5 bases from V and 0 bases from J, with 13 bases between. From germline, CDR1 is MNHEY and CDR2 SMNVEV (reference sequence). The DNA for the CDR3 is TGTGCCAGCAGTCCCCTAGACCGGGCGAACACCGGGGAGCTGTTTTTT. Translation: CASSPLDRANTGELFF.

This clone showed up just once. DNA for the CDR3: TGTGCCAGTACTAAGCTCTGGCGGGGGGCCAGTTTATACACCGGGGAGCTGTTTTTT. This translates into CASTKLWRGASLYTGELFF. V is TRBV19 and J is TRBJ2-2; 8 bases are a match to TRBD2. The V gene end was trimmed by 7 bases and the J gene end by 3 bases; junction bases not matched to a gene: 19. The CDR3 covers 19 residues. In germline, CDR1 is LNHDA, CDR2 SQIVND (reference sequence).

The chain carries TRBV7-3 and TRBJ2-7; possibly TRBD2 for D (6 bases). Germline V gene sequence: CDR1 SGHTA, CDR2 FQGTGA. This CDR3 region has 13 residues. The V end was cut by 5 bases, the J end by 4 bases, with 12 bases between. The CDR3 coding sequence is TGTGCCAGCAGCCCCGACGGGGGTTACGAGCAGTACTTC. Residues: CASSPDGGYEQYF.

The rearrangement links TRBV7-8 to TRBJ1-1; D unclear. Looked up from germline, CDR1 is SGHVS and CDR2 is FQNEAQ. V dropped 5 bases and J dropped 3 bases, with 7 bases sitting between them. The CDR3 spans 12 residues. CDR3 in DNA: TGTGCCAGCAGCCCCGGGTACACTGAAGCTTTCTTT. The encoded protein is CASSPGYTEAFF. The entire variable domain, with the rest obtained from reference TRBV7-8 and TRBJ1-1, is as follows: GAGVSQSPRYKVAKRGQDVALRCDPISGHVSLFWYQQALGQGPEFLTYFQNEAQLDKSGLPSDRFFAERPEGSVSTLKIQRTQQEDSAVYLCASSPGYTEAFFGQGTRLTVV.

This clone occurred a few times. The gene calls are TRBV7-2 and TRBJ2-1; weak D call: TRBD1 (5 bases). The CDR3 has 18 amino acids. Looked up from germline, CDR1 is SGHTA and CDR2 is FQGNSA. Between the trimmed V and J ends, which lost 1 base and 5 bases, there was a span of 21 bases. The CDR3 sequence: CASSLGGGAGPSDNEQFF. CDR3 nucleotides: TGTGCCAGCAGCTTAGGGGGTGGGGCAGGGCCCTCTGACAATGAGCAGTTCTTC.

The chain couples TRBV12-3 or TRBV12-4 to TRBJ1-1; D is uncertain. The CDR3 sequence is 13 residues long. V gave up 5 bases and J gave up 1 base, with 8 bases separating them. The DNA of the CDR3 is TGTGCCAGCAGTCCAGGACGGAACACTGAAGCTTTCTTT. This sequence encodes CASSPGRNTEAFF.

The chain recombines TRBV30 with TRBJ1-1; D is unclear. CDR1 GTSNPN and CDR2 SVGIG come from the germline V gene (reference sequence). The CDR3 sequence is 14 residues long. V was pared by 0 bases and J by 1 base, with 9 bases between. CDR3 in amino acids: CAWSVLRTNTEAFF. The CDR3 DNA sequence: TGTGCCTGGAGTGTACTCAGGACGAACACTGAAGCTTTCTTT.

V usage is TRBV20-1 and J usage is TRBJ2-5, with 9 bases identical to TRBD1. Per germline, CDR1 DFQATT and CDR2 SNEGSKA (reference sequence). The CDR3 is 15 amino acids. The V and J ends lost 3 bases and 6 bases, in that order; junction bases with no gene match: 11. The CDR3 reads CSASFTTGGGKTQYF. For the CDR3, the DNA is TGCAGTGCTAGTTTTACCACAGGGGGCGGAAAGACCCAGTACTTC.

This clone was seen just once. The rearrangement uses TRBV19 and TRBJ1-1; D may be TRBD1 (6 bases). Germline-derived CDR1 and CDR2 are LNHDA and SQIVND (reference sequence). V lost 5 bases to trimming and J lost 3 bases, with 13 bases between them. There are 14 residues in the CDR3. The CDR3 DNA is TGTGCCAGTAGTCCCCAGGGGCCCTACACTGAAGCTTTCTTT. Its translation is CASSPQGPYTEAFF.

The V call is TRBV28, the J call TRBJ2-7; possibly TRBD2 for D (6 bases). Trimming took off 5 bases at V and 2 bases at J, with 10 bases between the two ends. In germline, CDR1 is MDHEN, CDR2 SYDVKM. CDR3 length: 13 amino acids. CDR3 DNA: TGTGCCAGCAGTCGGGACTCTCCCTACGAGCAGTACTTC. Protein: CASSRDSPYEQYF. Full variable domain (missing parts from reference TRBV28 and TRBJ2-7): DVKVTQSSRYLVKRTGEKVFLECVQDMDHENMFWYRQDPGLGLRLIYFSYDVKMKEKGDIPEGYSVSREKKERFSLILESASTNQTSMYLCASSRDSPYEQYFGPGTRLTVT.

The V and J genes are TRBV28 and TRBJ1-1; D uncertain. Germline V gene lookup returns CDR1 MDHEN and CDR2 SYDVKM. The CDR3 has 15 amino acids. The V gene lost 1 base and the J gene lost 1 base, with 10 bases spanning the gap. For the CDR3, the DNA is TGTGCCAGCAGTTTATATATGGGAGGGAACACTGAAGCTTTCTTT. Translating gives CASSLYMGGNTEAFF.

This clone was seen once. The rearrangement joins TRBV3-1 (or the pseudogene TRBV3-2) to TRBJ2-1; 8 bases are shared with TRBD2. Germline trimming cut 5 bases from V and 5 bases from J; bases unmatched to any gene: 11. The germline V gene has CDR1 LGHDT and CDR2 YNNKEL (reference sequence). The CDR3 loop spans 16 amino acids. The DNA for the CDR3 is TGTGCCAGCAGCACACTATTAGCGGGGAAACACAATGAGCAGTTCTTC. It translates to CASSTLLAGKHNEQFF.

V and J are TRBV27 and TRBJ1-1; D may be TRBD1 (5 bases). The CDR3 is 15 residues long. V lost 3 bases to trimming and J lost 1 base, with 12 bases between them. Looked up from germline, CDR1 is MNHEY and CDR2 is SMNVEV (reference sequence). The CDR3 sequence: CASSFSGGRNTEAFF. CDR3 in DNA: TGTGCCAGCAGTTTCTCGGGGGGTCGGAACACTGAAGCTTTCTTT.

This clone was observed once. The chain uses TRBV24-1 and TRBJ2-1; TRBD2 might be the D (7 bases). The V end was cut by 7 bases, the J end by 6 bases, with 15 bases between. Germline-derived CDR1 and CDR2 are KGHDR and SFDVKD. The CDR3 loop spans 14 amino acids. CDR3 amino acids: CATRVVGGLNEQFF. CDR3 sequence (DNA): TGTGCCACCAGGGTCGTGGGGGGGCTCAATGAGCAGTTCTTC.

This rearrangement joins TRBV15 to TRBJ2-7; 7 bases line up with TRBD1. The V gene end was trimmed by 0 bases and the J gene end by 9 bases; junction bases not matched to a gene: 8. The CDR3 extends over 14 amino acids. Germline V gives CDR1 LNHNV, CDR2 YYDKDF (reference sequence). The CDR3 DNA sequence: TGTGCCACCAGCAGAGATCGCTGGACAGGTGTGCAGTACTTC. It yields the protein CATSRDRWTGVQYF.

The V call is TRBV19, the J call TRBJ1-2; D is ambiguous. This CDR3 has 11 residues. V lost 8 bases and J lost 1, with 5 bases in between. The V gene's germline CDR1 is LNHDA and CDR2 SQIVND (reference sequence). The CDR3 loop reads CASLHNYGYTF. The DNA for the CDR3 is TGTGCCAGTCTACATAACTATGGCTACACCTTC.

The chain is built from TRBV7-2 and TRBJ2-5, with a possible D match to TRBD2 (6 bases). Germline CDR1 reads SGHTA; CDR2 reads FQGNSA. V gave up 2 bases and J gave up 4 bases, with 14 bases separating them. The length of the CDR3 is 15 residues. The CDR3 protein is CASSLSFGGLETQYF. Written as DNA, the CDR3 is TGTGCCAGCAGCTTAAGTTTTGGGGGGTTAGAGACCCAGTACTTC.

CDR3 sequence (DNA): TGTGCCAGCAGTTACCAGACAGGGGCCCTCTACGAGCAGTACTTC. Residues: CASSYQTGALYEQYF. The rearrangement uses TRBV6-5 and TRBJ2-7, with 8 bases identical to TRBD1. Germline V CDR1 and CDR2: MNHEY, SVGAGI. With 2 bases clipped from V and 3 bases from J, the junction kept 6 bases outside the gene matches. The CDR3 runs to 15 residues.

V is TRBV7-2 and J is TRBJ2-3; D unresolved. CDR1 and CDR2 (germline): SGHTA, FQGNSA. CDR3 length equals 16 residues. The germline V and J ends were trimmed by 0 bases and 2 bases, with 12 bases remaining between them. This CDR3 is CASSLAIAPPTDTQYF. In nucleotides, the CDR3 is TGTGCCAGCAGCTTAGCAATCGCCCCTCCCACAGATACGCAGTATTTT. Variable domain in full (rest from reference TRBV7-2 and TRBJ2-3): GAGVSQSPSNKVTEKGKDVELRCDPISGHTALYWYRQSLGQGLEFLIYFQGNSAPDKSGLPSDRFSAERTGGSVSTLTIQRTQQEDSAVYLCASSLAIAPPTDTQYFGPGTRLTVL.

This sequence joins TRBV2 and TRBJ1-2; 7 nucleotides line up with TRBD1. CDR3 length: 16 residues. Germline trimming cut 6 bases from V and 4 bases from J; bases unmatched to any gene: 14. Looked up from germline, CDR1 is SNHLY and CDR2 is FYNNEI. The chain's CDR3 is CASSGTGQREGYGYTF. CDR3 nucleotides: TGTGCCAGCAGCGGAACGGGACAGCGTGAGGGCTATGGCTACACCTTC. The complete variable domain, with remaining parts taken from reference TRBV2 and TRBJ1-2, reads EPEVTQTPSHQVTQMGQEVILRCVPISNHLYFYWYRQILGQKVEFLVSFYNNEISEKSEIFDDQFSVERPDGSNFTLKIRSTKLEDSAMYFCASSGTGQREGYGYTFGSGTRLTVV.

DNA for the CDR3: TGTGCCAGCAGTTTCTTATACAGCATGAACACTGAAGCTTTCTTT. Translated, it gives CASSFLYSMNTEAFF. V usage is TRBV28 and J usage is TRBJ1-1; D remains unclear. The CDR3 runs 15 residues. Trimming removed 3 bases at V and 0 bases at J, with 11 bases between. From germline, CDR1 is MDHEN and CDR2 SYDVKM.

This sequence joins TRBV19 and TRBJ1-2, with a tentative D call TRBD1 (5 bases). Trimming shortened V by 6 bases and J by 7 bases, and 12 bases separated the two germline ends. The germline CDR1 and CDR2 sequences are LNHDA and SQIVND (reference sequence). This CDR3 contains 12 residues. In nucleotides, the CDR3 is TGTGCCAGTAGCCGACAAGGGGCTGGCTACACCTTC. Protein product: CASSRQGAGYTF.

This rearrangement joins TRBV5-1 to TRBJ1-4; 8 positions agree with TRBD1. The germline V gene encodes CDR1 SGHRS and CDR2 YFSETQ. CDR3 size: 14 residues. Unmatched junction bases numbered 6, after V lost 3 bases and J lost 8 bases. The chain's CDR3 is CASSSQGGGEKLFF. As DNA, the CDR3 is TGCGCCAGCAGCTCACAGGGGGGCGGGGAAAAACTGTTTTTT.

The rearrangement uses TRBV6-5 and TRBJ2-5; 7 nucleotides match TRBD1. Per germline, CDR1 MNHEY and CDR2 SVGAGI. The CDR3 totals 13 residues. Unmatched junction bases numbered 9, after V lost 10 bases and J lost 4 bases. The CDR3 region is CATQQGVGETQYF. The CDR3 DNA follows: TGTGCCACCCAGCAGGGGGTTGGAGAGACCCAGTACTTC.

J is TRBJ2-3 and V is TRBV5-1; 10 positions agree with TRBD2. This CDR3 comprises 15 residues. Unmatched junction bases numbered 7, after V lost 5 bases and J lost 4 bases. Germline assignment: CDR1 SGHRS and CDR2 YFSETQ. This chain's CDR3 is CASSSASGSPDTQYF. CDR3 sequence (DNA): TGCGCCAGCAGTTCCGCTAGCGGGAGCCCAGATACGCAGTATTTT.

The J gene is TRBJ2-7, the V gene TRBV6-2 or TRBV6-3, with a tentative D call TRBD1 (5 bases). CDR3 length: 14 residues. From germline, CDR1 is MNHEY and CDR2 SVGEGT. The V end was cut by 0 bases, the J end by 7 bases, with 13 bases between. CDR3 amino acids: CASSYSGWGQEQYF. The CDR3 DNA is TGTGCCAGCAGTTACTCAGGCTGGGGCCAAGAGCAGTACTTC.

CDR3 nucleotides: TGTGCCAGCAGCTTAGATCCAGGGGCCAGTGAAAAACTGTTTTTT. Amino acid sequence: CASSLDPGASEKLFF. The genes are TRBV11-2 and TRBJ1-4, with D possibly TRBD1 on 6 matching bases. CDR3 length: 15 amino acids. Deletions cut 0 bases from V and 7 bases from J, with 12 bases between. Germline CDR1 is SGHAT and CDR2 is FQNNGV.